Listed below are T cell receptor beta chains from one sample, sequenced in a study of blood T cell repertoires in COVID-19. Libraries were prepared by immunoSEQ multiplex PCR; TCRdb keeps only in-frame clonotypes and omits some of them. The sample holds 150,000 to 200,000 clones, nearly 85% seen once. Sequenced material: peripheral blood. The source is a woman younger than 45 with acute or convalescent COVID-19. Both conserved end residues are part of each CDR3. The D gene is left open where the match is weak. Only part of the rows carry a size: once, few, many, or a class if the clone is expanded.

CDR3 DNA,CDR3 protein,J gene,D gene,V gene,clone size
TGTGCCAGCAGTACTAGGTCGCAGGGGATAACCACAGATACGCAGTATTTT,CASSTRSQGITTDTQYF,TRBJ2-3,NA,TRBV2,NA
TGTGCCAGCAGTGAAGCGGGAGTTGGGGGGGCGAGAGAAAAACTGTTTTTT,CASSEAGVGGAREKLFF,TRBJ1-4,NA,TRBV6-1,NA
TGTGCCAGCAGTCCCTCAGGGCCGTGGCAGCCCCAGCATTTT,CASSPSGPWQPQHF,TRBJ1-5,NA,TRBV27,NA
TGTGCCAGCAGTTACCCTCTCGACAGGCCGAACACCGGGGAGCTGTTTTTT,CASSYPLDRPNTGELFF,TRBJ2-2,NA,TRBV6-2/TRBV6-3,few
TGCGCCAGCAGCCCCGGGTGGAGGGGGCTTCCGAACACCGGGGAGCTGTTTTTT,CASSPGWRGLPNTGELFF,TRBJ2-2,NA,TRBV5-1,once
TGTGCCAGTGCCCGTCGGGGGGGCAATCAGCCCCAGCATTTT,CASARRGGNQPQHF,TRBJ1-5,NA,TRBV19,NA
TGTGCCAGCAGCTCGAACAGGGTAGGAGGCTACACCTTC,CASSSNRVGGYTF,TRBJ1-2,NA,TRBV11-2,few
TGTGCCAGCAGTTACCCGGGGACTAGCGGACAAGAGACCCAGTACTTC,CASSYPGTSGQETQYF,TRBJ2-5,TRBD2,TRBV6-5,NA
TGTGCCAGCAGCCTACAAATCGGGTCCTACGAGCAGTACTTC,CASSLQIGSYEQYF,TRBJ2-7,NA,TRBV11-2,NA
TGTGCCAGTAGTCTTACGGGGGGCGATGGCTACACCTTC,CASSLTGGDGYTF,TRBJ1-2,NA,TRBV19,NA
TGTGCCAGCAGTTACCCTTCCTACGAGCAGTACTTC,CASSYPSYEQYF,TRBJ2-7,NA,TRBV6-2/TRBV6-3,NA
TGTGCCACCCAACCGCTAGGCTACACCTTC,CATQPLGYTF,TRBJ1-2,NA,TRBV2,NA
TGCGCCAGCAGCCAAGATGCGGGGTCTTGGAATTCACCCCTCCACTTT,CASSQDAGSWNSPLHF,TRBJ1-6,NA,TRBV4-3,few
TGTGCCAGCAGCCAAGGATCTAGGTCCCAGCATTTT,CASSQGSRSQHF,TRBJ1-5,NA,TRBV3-1/TRBV3-2,NA
TGTGCCTGGAGAAGAGAAGAGACCCAGTACTTC,CAWRREETQYF,TRBJ2-5,NA,TRBV30,NA
TGTGCCAGCAGCAAGAGAACCGGGATCGCGGGAGATACGCAGTATTTT,CASSKRTGIAGDTQYF,TRBJ2-3,NA,TRBV27,once
TGCAGTGCTAGTGGTACATTAGCGGGGGGGCAAACAGATACGCAGTATTTT,CSASGTLAGGQTDTQYF,TRBJ2-3,TRBD2,TRBV20-1,NA
TGTGCCAGCAGCTCTAGACAGGGCCTTCTTCTAAACACTGAAGCTTTCTTT,CASSSRQGLLLNTEAFF,TRBJ1-1,TRBD1,TRBV7-9,NA
TGTGCCAGCAGGTTGGTCGGGTCCTACAATGAGCAGTTCTTC,CASRLVGSYNEQFF,TRBJ2-1,NA,TRBV7-3,NA
TGTGCCAGCAGCCCAGGGGGCTACGAGCAGTACTTC,CASSPGGYEQYF,TRBJ2-7,TRBD1,TRBV7-9,NA
TGCGCCAGCAGCCAACAGGGGACGCCGGGTGTCACTGAAGCTTTCTTT,CASSQQGTPGVTEAFF,TRBJ1-1,NA,TRBV4-1,NA
TGTGCCAGCCGGGAAGCGGGGGGGCCTGATGAGCAGTTCTTC,CASREAGGPDEQFF,TRBJ2-1,TRBD2,TRBV6-1,NA
TGTGCCAGCAGTCCTCCCGGGACTTATCGGAGGAATGAGCAGTTCTTC,CASSPPGTYRRNEQFF,TRBJ2-1,NA,TRBV27,NA
TGTGCCAGCAGCCGACCGGGGAGGGCTGAAGCTTTCTTT,CASSRPGRAEAFF,TRBJ1-1,NA,TRBV7-8,NA
TGTGCCAGCAGTCCCTCAAGGGGGCCCTACGAGCAGTACTTC,CASSPSRGPYEQYF,TRBJ2-7,TRBD1,TRBV27,NA
TGTGCCAGCAGCCGGGATAGCGGACTCTACGAGCAGTACTTC,CASSRDSGLYEQYF,TRBJ2-7,NA,TRBV7-9,NA
TGTGCCAGCAGTCTCGTCGGGGAACAGTATTTT,CASSLVGEQYF,TRBJ2-3,NA,TRBV6-2/TRBV6-3,NA
TGTGCCAGCAGCTTTACCGGTCGGGTCGAGCAGTACTTC,CASSFTGRVEQYF,TRBJ2-7,NA,TRBV14,NA
TGTGCCAGCAGTGGCGGGATCTACTATGGCTACACCTTC,CASSGGIYYGYTF,TRBJ1-2,NA,TRBV12-3/TRBV12-4,NA
TGTGCCAGCAGCCACCGACAGGGTGTAGGACAGCCCCAGCATTTT,CASSHRQGVGQPQHF,TRBJ1-5,TRBD1,TRBV7-8,NA
TGTGCCAGTAGTATAGATAACAGGGCAGAGACCCAGTACTTC,CASSIDNRAETQYF,TRBJ2-5,NA,TRBV19,once
TGTGCCAGCAGTTTCATCAGCGGGGGAAATCAGCCCCAGCATTTT,CASSFISGGNQPQHF,TRBJ1-5,NA,TRBV27,NA
TGTGCCAGCAGTCCGAGCACAGATACGCAGTATTTT,CASSPSTDTQYF,TRBJ2-3,NA,TRBV6-6,NA
TGTGCCAGCAGCTCACGACAGGGTGCGTTTTACTATGGCTACACCTTC,CASSSRQGAFYYGYTF,TRBJ1-2,TRBD1,TRBV5-6,NA
TGTGCCAGCAGCCCTCTCAACCCGGGGTCACCCCTCCACTTT,CASSPLNPGSPLHF,TRBJ1-6,NA,TRBV5-8,NA
TGTGCCAGCAGCACAAAGCAACAGGGATGGGATGAAAAACTGTTTTTT,CASSTKQQGWDEKLFF,TRBJ1-4,NA,TRBV5-8,NA
TGTGCCAGCAGCACAAACTCGACAGGGAGGACGCAACATACTAGCTATGGCTACACCTTC,CASSTNSTGRTQHTSYGYTF,TRBJ1-2,TRBD1,TRBV13,NA